The 24 T cell receptor beta chains given below trace back to one sample, sequenced in a study of T cell repertoires and HLA-DP antigens. Profiling relied on immunoSEQ multiplex PCR, and the TCRdb table lists in-frame clones only, not all of them. This sample has around 100,000 clones, with 85% to 95% found just once. No antigen is known for these receptors. The sequenced sample consisted of CD4+ T cells from PBMCs. These receptors all come from a woman between 18 and 29 years old in good health and CMV-seronegative.

The chain couples TRBV6-1 to TRBJ1-2; D gene ambiguous. The CDR3 covers 14 residues. Trimming shortened V by 4 bases and J by 0 bases, and 9 bases separated the two germline ends. Germline V gives CDR1 MNHNS, CDR2 SASEGT. The DNA for the CDR3 is TGTGCCAGCAGTGGCGGTGGGACTAACTATGGCTACACCTTC. Its protein product is CASSGGGTNYGYTF.

The J gene is TRBJ1-6, the V gene TRBV6-1; 7 bases fit TRBD1. The length of the CDR3 is 15 residues. Unmatched junction bases numbered 11, after V lost 8 bases and J lost 7 bases. The germline gives CDR1 MNHNS, CDR2 SASEGT. The CDR3 reads CASLLGQVGNSPLHF. In nucleotides, the CDR3 is TGTGCCAGCCTTCTCGGACAGGTTGGGAATTCACCCCTCCACTTT.

The chain is built from TRBV28 and TRBJ1-1; D unclear. In germline, CDR1 is MDHEN, CDR2 SYDVKM. The CDR3 loop spans 13 amino acids. The ends were cut back, 6 bases at V and 1 base at J, with 9 bases in the middle. As DNA, the CDR3 is TGTGCCAGCAGGTTACACCGGAACACTGAAGCTTTCTTT. This encodes CASRLHRNTEAFF.

This clone was observed once. The gene calls are TRBV20-1 and TRBJ2-1; D ambiguous. The CDR3 length is 11 residues. V lost 3 bases and J 6 bases, leaving 6 bases between the germline ends. Germline loops: CDR1 DFQATT, CDR2 SNEGSKA (reference sequence). DNA for the CDR3: TGCAGTGCTAGCCTATCCAATGAGCAGTTCTTC. Amino acids: CSASLSNEQFF.

The V call is TRBV7-8, the J call TRBJ1-2; D call uncertain. V gave up 1 base and J gave up 4 bases, with 13 bases separating them. The CDR3 totals 15 residues. Germline V CDR1 and CDR2: SGHVS, FQNEAQ. The CDR3 DNA reads as TGTGCCAGCAGCTTAGTCCAGGAACGCACCTATGGCTACACCTTC. Translated: CASSLVQERTYGYTF.

The rearrangement joins TRBV13 to TRBJ1-1; D is uncertain. Trimming took off 5 bases at V and 2 bases at J, with 9 bases between the two ends. CDR3 size: 13 residues. Germline-derived CDR1 and CDR2 are PRHDT and FYEKMQ (reference sequence). The CDR3 sequence: CASSPERNTEAFF. In DNA form, the CDR3 reads TGTGCCAGCAGCCCGGAGCGAAACACTGAAGCTTTCTTT. The full variable domain, with the rest looked up from reference TRBV13 and TRBJ1-1, is AAGVIQSPRHLIKEKRETATLKCYPIPRHDTVYWYQQGPGQDPQFLISFYEKMQSDKGSIPDRFSAQQFSDYHSELNMSSLELGDSALYFCASSPERNTEAFFGQGTRLTVV.

This chain uses TRBV18 with TRBJ2-7, with TRBD2 matching 8 bases. Germline V gene sequence: CDR1 KGHSH, CDR2 LQKENI. This CDR3 has 16 residues. The ends lost 3 bases at V and 5 bases at J; junction bases unmatched: 12. In DNA form, the CDR3 reads TGTGCCAGCTCACCGCCGGGGGGGATACGGGTCGACGAGCAGTACTTC. Residues: CASSPPGGIRVDEQYF. Full variable domain (remainder filled in from reference TRBV18 and TRBJ2-7): NAGVMQNPRHLVRRRGQEARLRCSPMKGHSHVYWYRQLPEEGLKFMVYLQKENIIDESGMPKERFSAEFPKEGPSILRIQQVVRGDSAAYFCASSPPGGIRVDEQYFGPGTRLTVT.

The rearrangement uses TRBV5-1 and TRBJ1-3; D possibly corresponds to TRBD1 (6 bases). There are 15 residues in the CDR3. Germline CDR1 is SGHRS and CDR2 is YFSETQ. The V end lost 0 bases, the J end lost 5 bases, and 12 bases lay between the germline ends. The CDR3 sequence is CASSLGRTERNTIYF. CDR3 DNA sequence: TGCGCCAGCAGCTTGGGAAGGACAGAGAGAAACACCATATATTTT.

The V and J genes are TRBV12-5 and TRBJ1-1; the D gene is possibly TRBD1 (6 bases). Germline V lookup: CDR1 LGHNT, CDR2 FRNRAP. V dropped 4 bases and J dropped 1 base, with 10 bases sitting between them. The CDR3 spans 14 residues. Here the CDR3 reads CASGSVQGNTEAFF. DNA of the CDR3: TGTGCTAGTGGTTCGGTACAGGGGAACACTGAAGCTTTCTTT.

This clone was recorded once. The chain carries TRBV18 and TRBJ2-7, with 10 bases aligning to TRBD1. This CDR3 is 15 amino acids long. The germline V gene encodes CDR1 KGHSH and CDR2 LQKENI. The V and J ends lost 3 bases and 3 bases, in that order; junction bases with no gene match: 5. CDR3 sequence: CASSPETGGSYEQYV. The CDR3 DNA sequence: TGTGCCAGCTCACCCGAGACAGGGGGCAGCTACGAGCAGTACGTC.

V usage is TRBV15 and J usage is TRBJ1-4; possible D gene TRBD1, 6 bases. CDR1 is LNHNV and CDR2 is YYDKDF in the germline V gene (reference sequence). The CDR3 spans 15 residues. V gave up 0 bases and J gave up 8 bases, with 13 bases separating them. In nucleotides, the CDR3 is TGTGCCACCAGCAGAGACCAGGGGAACTACGAAAAACTGTTTTTT. Translating gives CATSRDQGNYEKLFF.

The chain combines TRBV7-9 with TRBJ1-1; no clear D. CDR1 and CDR2 (germline): SEHNR, FQNEAQ (reference sequence). The CDR3 consists of 14 residues. V lost 1 base to trimming and J lost 5 bases, with 11 bases between them. The CDR3 DNA follows: TGTGCCAGCAGCTTAGAGGCGGGTTGGACTGAAGCTTTCTTT. Protein: CASSLEAGWTEAFF.

On this clone itself: Different DNA sequences within this sample yield the same CDR3. The chain is built from TRBV6-1 and TRBJ2-2; D is ambiguous. CDR1 MNHNS and CDR2 SASEGT come from the germline V gene. The V and J ends lost 2 bases and 1 base respectively, with 5 bases between them. The CDR3 extends over 14 amino acids. CDR3 loop: CASSERQNTGELFF. DNA of the CDR3: TGTGCCAGCAGTGAACGGCAGAACACCGGGGAGCTGTTTTTT.

The chain couples TRBV5-1 to TRBJ1-1; no clear D gene. Germline V CDR1 and CDR2: SGHRS, YFSETQ. The V end was cut by 1 base, the J end by 0 bases, with 7 bases between. The CDR3 totals 14 residues. CDR3 protein: CASSLSNMNTEAFF. The CDR3 bases are TGCGCCAGCAGCTTGAGTAACATGAACACTGAAGCTTTCTTT.

V and J are TRBV7-9 and TRBJ2-3; D uncertain. V was cut by 1 base and J by 1 base, with 9 bases left in between. CDR3 length: 15 residues. The germline CDR1 and CDR2 sequences are SEHNR and FQNEAQ (reference sequence). The CDR3 spells CASSLVGSGTDTQYF. The CDR3 bases are TGTGCCAGCAGCTTAGTCGGCAGCGGCACAGATACGCAGTATTTT.

The chain combines TRBV10-2 with TRBJ1-6; 10 bases line up with TRBD1. V dropped 6 bases and J dropped 1; count of bases not matched to a gene: 15. The CDR3 has 20 amino acids. Per germline, CDR1 WSHSY and CDR2 SAAADI. The CDR3 bases are TGCGCCAGCAGGGGTTCTAAGGGACAGGGGAGCAATTCCTATAATTCACCCCTCCACTTT. It translates to CASRGSKGQGSNSYNSPLHF.

In its sample, this clone was seen once. The chain couples TRBV7-2 to TRBJ2-3, with D possibly being TRBD2 (5 bases). This CDR3 contains 18 residues. The germline V gene has CDR1 SGHTA and CDR2 FQGNSA. With 5 bases removed from V and 4 bases from J, the gap between germline ends came to 25 bases. The CDR3 here is CASSVLPGKGGGADTQYF. The CDR3 coding sequence is TGTGCCAGCAGCGTTCTACCCGGAAAAGGAGGAGGTGCAGATACGCAGTATTTT. Full variable domain (rest looked up from reference TRBV7-2 and TRBJ2-3): GAGVSQSPSNKVTEKGKDVELRCDPISGHTALYWYRQSLGQGLEFLIYFQGNSAPDKSGLPSDRFSAERTGGSVSTLTIQRTQQEDSAVYLCASSVLPGKGGGADTQYFGPGTRLTVL.

This chain joins TRBV27 and TRBJ1-5; D is perhaps TRBD1 (5 bases). The CDR3 is 14 residues long. V was trimmed by 6 bases and J by 3 bases, leaving 12 bases between them. From germline, CDR1 is MNHEY and CDR2 SMNVEV (reference sequence). Written as DNA, the CDR3 is TGTGCCAGCAGACCCGGGACCTTCAATCAGCCCCAGCATTTT. Translated: CASRPGTFNQPQHF.

The chain joins TRBV12-5 to TRBJ2-1; 9 bases are shared with TRBD2. Unmatched junction bases numbered 11, after V lost 5 bases and J lost 0 bases. The V gene's germline CDR1 is LGHNT and CDR2 FRNRAP. The CDR3 contains 18 residues. The CDR3 loop is CASGQFPGLAGSYNEQFF. In nucleotides, the CDR3 is TGTGCTAGTGGTCAGTTCCCGGGACTAGCAGGCTCCTACAATGAGCAGTTCTTC.

The table lists this clone with a count of one. The rearrangement uses TRBV19 and TRBJ2-7; no clear D. V lost 5 bases, J lost 4 bases, and 18 bases lay in between. Germline assignment: CDR1 LNHDA and CDR2 SQIVND (reference sequence). The CDR3 consists of 15 residues. CDR3 sequence (DNA): TGTGCCAGTAGTTCTGACCTCTGGGGTGGATACGAGCAGTACTTC. It is translated as CASSSDLWGGYEQYF.

The gene calls are TRBV5-1 and TRBJ2-7; D is tentatively TRBD1 or TRBD2 (5 bases each). Germline loops: CDR1 SGHRS, CDR2 YFSETQ. V lost 0 bases, J lost 0 bases, and 10 bases lay in between. The CDR3 has 15 amino acids. The CDR3 DNA is TGCGCCAGCAGCTTGGTGTCAGGGAGCTCCTACGAGCAGTACGTC. Translation: CASSLVSGSSYEQYV.

The rearrangement joins TRBV28 to TRBJ2-3; TRBD1 matches 7 bases. The CDR3 runs to 18 residues. With 6 bases clipped from V and 2 bases from J, the junction kept 17 bases outside the gene matches. Germline V gives CDR1 MDHEN, CDR2 SYDVKM. The CDR3 loop is CASRRPGQINLSTDTQYF. The CDR3 nucleotides are TGTGCCAGCAGGAGACCGGGACAGATAAACCTCTCCACAGATACGCAGTATTTT.

The genes are TRBV18 and TRBJ2-7; D gene ambiguous. V gave up 3 bases and J gave up 0 bases, with 9 bases separating them. Germline lookup yields CDR1 KGHSH and CDR2 LQKENI. The CDR3 extends over 14 amino acids. The CDR3 protein is CASSPDRNSYEQYF. The CDR3 bases are TGTGCCAGCTCACCGGACCGTAACTCCTACGAGCAGTACTTC.

This clone has more than one count but fewer than ten. The V and J genes are TRBV25-1 and TRBJ2-2; D is unclear. The CDR3 runs to 13 residues. Germline values: CDR1 MGHDK, CDR2 SYGVNS. The V gene lost 5 bases and the J gene lost 4 bases, with 8 bases spanning the gap. CDR3 protein: CASSRLITGELFF. The CDR3 DNA reads as TGTGCCAGCAGTAGATTAATCACCGGGGAGCTGTTTTTT.